Sequencing of this TCR beta chain was carried out in a study of regulatory T cells in long-lasting Graves disease. The time point here: persistent/refractory GD, antithyroid drugs over 5 years with positive TRAb. RNA from PBMCs was the source of the TCR library. CDR1 and CDR2 from the germline V gene are SGHRS and YFSETQ. V trimming: 3 bases; J trimming: 2 bases; junction bases outside the gene matches: 6. This CDR3 region has 15 residues. According to the study, TCR beta libraries were built with iRepertoire HTBI primers and CDR3-region Arm-PCR. MiXCR, applied by TCRdb to the multiplex PCR reads, yields one record per CDR3 protein. The sample consists of around 460,000 distinct CDR3 sequences, roughly 23% of them appearing once.

The receptor comes from a female donor with Graves disease. The chain carries TRBV5-1 and TRBJ2-7, with 9 bases that match TRBD2. The source material was peripheral blood mononuclear cells (PBMCs), sampled when the disease was refractory, from a patient treated with antithyroid drugs. CDR3 DNA sequence: TGCGCCAGCAGCTCCTTAGCGGGGGACACCTACGAGCAGTACTTC. Translated: CASSSLAGDTYEQYF.